The clone carrying this T cell receptor beta chain was detected only a few times. This sample includes further DNA sequences coding for the same CDR3. The CDR3 totals 11 residues. Germline V gene sequence: CDR1 GTSNPN, CDR2 SVGIG (reference sequence). V lost 2 bases and J lost 7, with 6 bases in between. This specimen belongs to a study of CD8+ T cells in alopecia areata. Once RNA had been extracted, it was reverse transcribed into cDNA to act as the sequencing template. Generated by immunoSEQ multiplex PCR, the TCRdb table keeps only in-frame clones and is missing some. The table includes approximately 100,000 clones, roughly three fifths detected once. Treatment of the sample: oral pan-JAK inhibitor, 5-10 mg twice daily.

This chain links TRBV30 with TRBJ2-1; D may be TRBD2 (5 bases). Specimen: CD8+ T cells sorted from blood, collected at approximately week 60, from a patient treated with tofacitinib. This TCR was recovered from a human donor with alopecia areata. The CDR3 is CAWSRENEQFF. Written as DNA, the CDR3 is TGTGCCTGGAGTAGGGAGAATGAGCAGTTCTTC. The full variable domain, with the rest looked up from reference TRBV30 and TRBJ2-1, is SQTIHQWPATLVQPVGSPLSLECTVEGTSNPNLYWYRQAAGRGLQLLFYSVGIGQISSEVPQNLSASRPQDRQFILSSKKLLLSDSGFYLCAWSRENEQFFGPGTRLTVL.